A single sample is the source of the 18 T cell receptor beta chains below, sequenced in a study of technical replicates of blood from several donors. Profiled with immunoSEQ multiplex PCR; TCRdb holds only in-frame clones, not every one. Of almost 70,000 clones listed, roughly nine tenths are singletons. What was sequenced was PBMCs. The source is a human donor in good health. Some clones in this sample may be carry-over from other donors' samples.

The chain has TRBV7-8 and TRBJ2-7; 7 nucleotides agree with TRBD2. The V gene end was trimmed by 5 bases and the J gene end by 6 bases; junction bases not matched to a gene: 10. The germline V gene has CDR1 SGHVS and CDR2 FQNEAQ. This CDR3 comprises 14 residues. DNA of the CDR3: TGTGCCAGCAGCCGGACTAGTTCACTCCCCGAGCAGTACTTC. Translated, it gives CASSRTSSLPEQYF.

This clone occurred a few times. The chain combines TRBV10-2 with TRBJ2-2; TRBD2 agrees at 14 bases. J lost 5 bases, V lost 10 bases, and 6 bases had no gene match. This CDR3 comprises 15 residues. CDR1 is WSHSY, CDR2 SAAADI, per germline. The CDR3 sequence: CAIGTSGRETGELFF. CDR3 sequence (DNA): TGCGCCATAGGGACTAGCGGGAGAGAAACCGGGGAGCTGTTTTTT.

CDR3 sequence (DNA): TGTGCCAGCAGCGCACACAGGGATGGCAATCAGCCCCAGCATTTT. It yields the protein CASSAHRDGNQPQHF. The chain has TRBV5-5 and TRBJ1-5, with TRBD1 as a possible D gene (6 bases). The CDR3 is 15 residues long. Trimming removed 4 bases at V and 2 bases at J, with 13 bases between. Germline lookup yields CDR1 SGHKS and CDR2 YYEKEE (reference sequence).

The chain couples TRBV4-1 to TRBJ2-1; a possible D gene is TRBD1 (6 bases). The CDR3 sequence is 13 residues long. Germline V lookup: CDR1 MGHRA, CDR2 YSYEKL. V lost 2 bases, J lost 9 bases, and 11 bases lay in between. CDR3 region: CASSQLQGGEQFF. CDR3 DNA: TGCGCCAGCAGCCAACTACAGGGTGGTGAGCAGTTCTTC.

A few counts support this clone. The rearrangement uses TRBV4-1 and TRBJ1-6; 10 nucleotides agree with TRBD1. Trimming took 5 bases from V and 9 from J; bases not matched to a gene: 4. Germline CDR1 and CDR2: MGHRA and YSYEKL. This CDR3 is 14 amino acids long. The CDR3: CASSNRDRGSPLHF. For the CDR3, the DNA is TGCGCCAGCAGCAACCGGGACAGGGGTTCACCCCTCCACTTT.

The CDR3 DNA reads TGTGCCAGCAGCGTAGACGCGGGGCCTACCTACGAGCAGTACTTC. Its protein product is CASSVDAGPTYEQYF. The rearrangement joins TRBV9 to TRBJ2-7, with a tentative D call TRBD2 (6 bases). V was pared by 0 bases and J by 2 bases, with 12 bases between. The CDR3 length is 15 residues. Germline CDR1 is SGDLS and CDR2 is YYNGEE.

The rearrangement uses TRBV6-4 and TRBJ2-3; possible D gene TRBD2, 6 bases. V gave up 5 bases and J gave up 0 bases, with 12 bases separating them. Per germline, CDR1 MRHNA and CDR2 SNTAGT. This CDR3 contains 15 residues. The CDR3 region has the DNA TGTGCCAGCAGTAACGGGGGTGCTAGCACAGATACGCAGTATTTT. It specifies CASSNGGASTDTQYF.

V is TRBV11-3 and J is TRBJ2-7, with 7 bases matching TRBD2. Per the germline V gene, CDR1 is SGHNT and CDR2 is YENEEA. This CDR3 is built from 13 residues. V was clipped by 5 bases and J by 2 bases; unmatched bases: 3. The CDR3 is CASSQLAPYEQYF. The CDR3 DNA follows: TGTGCCAGCAGCCAACTAGCGCCCTACGAGCAGTACTTC.

This chain joins TRBV4-2 and TRBJ2-1, with 11 bases fitting TRBD2. Germline V lookup: CDR1 LGHNA, CDR2 YNFKEQ. The trim removed 2 bases at V and 6 bases at J, leaving 12 bases unmatched. The CDR3 has 18 amino acids. The CDR3 nucleotides are TGTGCCAGCAGCCAAATAAAGACTAGCGGGGATCAGATCAATGAGCAGTTCTTC. Amino acids: CASSQIKTSGDQINEQFF.

The V call is TRBV14, the J call TRBJ2-5, with 8 positions matching TRBD1. From germline, CDR1 is SGHDN and CDR2 FVKESK. The CDR3 sequence is 16 residues long. V trimming: 0 bases; J trimming: 7 bases; junction bases outside the gene matches: 10. CDR3 region: CASSQEAGTGLGTQYF. CDR3 coding DNA: TGTGCCAGCAGCCAAGAGGCCGGGACAGGTTTAGGGACCCAGTACTTC. The full variable domain, in which reference TRBV14 and TRBJ2-5 provide the parts outside the CDR3, is EAGVTQFPSHSVIEKGQTVTLRCDPISGHDNLYWYRRVMGKEIKFLLHFVKESKQDESGMPNNRFLAERTGGTYSTLKVQPAELEDSGVYFCASSQEAGTGLGTQYFGPGTRLLVL.

The rearrangement links TRBV1 to TRBJ2-3; TRBD1 is taken as the D call from the table, unchecked against the DNA. TRBV1 is assigned pseudogene status. This CDR3 region has 15 residues. The CDR3, as DNA: TGCACCAGCAGCAACAGGGGGGGGCGACCAGATACGCAGTATTTT. Translating gives CTSSNRGGRPDTQYF.

The chain is built from TRBV7-2 and TRBJ1-4; possibly TRBD1 for D (6 bases). The ends were cut back, 5 bases at V and 7 bases at J, with 20 bases in the middle. The germline V gene has CDR1 SGHTA and CDR2 FQGNSA. This CDR3 region has 16 residues. CDR3: CASSPQPGELSEKLFF. CDR3 DNA sequence: TGTGCCAGCAGCCCGCAGCCAGGGGAATTGTCTGAAAAACTGTTTTTT.

The chain couples TRBV5-4 to TRBJ2-7; 10 bases are shared with TRBD2. Trimming took 4 bases from V and 3 from J; bases not matched to a gene: 7. CDR3 length: 15 residues. From germline, CDR1 is SGHNT and CDR2 YYREEE (reference sequence). DNA for the CDR3: TGTGCCAGCAGCCAAGGGACTAGCGATTACTACGAGCAGTACTTC. Encoded protein: CASSQGTSDYYEQYF.

V usage is TRBV28 and J usage is TRBJ2-1; no definite D call. Between the trimmed V and J ends, which lost 5 bases and 6 bases, there was a span of 23 bases. Germline CDR1 reads MDHEN; CDR2 reads SYDVKM. There are 17 residues in the CDR3. CDR3 sequence reads: CASSLPLGTAGSNEQFF. CDR3 nucleotides: TGTGCCAGCAGTCTTCCGCTTGGCACCGCCGGGTCCAATGAGCAGTTCTTC. The complete variable domain, with remaining parts taken from reference TRBV28 and TRBJ2-1, reads DVKVTQSSRYLVKRTGEKVFLECVQDMDHENMFWYRQDPGLGLRLIYFSYDVKMKEKGDIPEGYSVSREKKERFSLILESASTNQTSMYLCASSLPLGTAGSNEQFFGPGTRLTVL.

This sequence joins TRBV29-1 and TRBJ1-5; a possible D gene is TRBD1 (5 bases). V lost 4 bases and J 0 bases, leaving 10 bases between the germline ends. The CDR3 spans 14 residues. From germline, CDR1 is SQVTM and CDR2 ANQGSEA. CDR3 sequence: CSVAPGNSNQPQHF. CDR3 nucleotide sequence: TGCAGCGTTGCGCCAGGGAATAGCAATCAGCCCCAGCATTTT.

The gene calls are TRBV6-6 and TRBJ2-2; D remains ambiguous. The CDR3 spans 14 residues. Germline CDR1 and CDR2: MNHNY and SVGAGI (reference sequence). V lost 3 bases and J 1 base, leaving 6 bases between the germline ends. The CDR3 region is CASSYSQNTGELFF. In DNA form, the CDR3 reads TGTGCCAGCAGTTATAGCCAGAACACCGGGGAGCTGTTTTTT.

This clone was seen only once. The chain recombines TRBV15 with TRBJ2-5; a weak D match, TRBD2 (5 bases). Per germline, CDR1 LNHNV and CDR2 YYDKDF (reference sequence). Trimming removed 1 base at V and 5 bases at J, with 17 bases between. CDR3 length: 16 residues. The CDR3 region has the DNA TGTGCCACCAGCAGAGGTCCTAGCCGACCCGAGGAGACCCAGTACTTC. Its translation is CATSRGPSRPEETQYF.

This clone was recorded once. The rearrangement uses TRBV7-9 and TRBJ2-2; no reliable D call. The ends were cut back, 2 bases at V and 0 bases at J, with 7 bases in the middle. This CDR3 is built from 15 residues. The germline gives CDR1 SEHNR, CDR2 FQNEAQ (reference sequence). CDR3 sequence reads: CASSLSETNTGELFF. CDR3 nucleotides: TGTGCCAGCAGCTTAAGCGAGACGAACACCGGGGAGCTGTTTTTT.